This TCR beta chain was obtained from a study of memory CD8 T cells in hepatitis C reinfection. Study background: HCV reinfection: RNA-positive following two negative tests at least 60 days apart.

Libraries were prepared by immunoSEQ multiplex PCR; TCRdb keeps only in-frame clonotypes and omits some of them. The sample has 45,000 to 55,000 clones, around 92% seen once. This sample's time point: pre-reinfection, 55 to 20 weeks before reinfection detection. TCR sequencing was done directly ex vivo on sorted cells, without expansion in vitro. People who inject drugs from Montreal's HEPCO study were the donors. CDR3 length: 15 amino acids. Trimming stripped 0 bases from V and 5 bases from J, with 11 bases between. Germline V gene lookup returns CDR1 MGHRA and CDR2 YSYEKL. The TCR sequence derives from a man between 18 and 35 years old with hepatitis C virus infection. Sequencing was carried out using naive CD8+ T cells sorted from blood. The chain uses TRBV4-1 and TRBJ1-5; D possibly corresponds to TRBD1 (5 bases). The CDR3 bases are TGCGCCAGCAGCCAAGATGGGGGGATAGATCAGCCCCAGCATTTT. It translates to CASSQDGGIDQPQHF.